A single sample is the source of the 27 T cell receptor beta chains below, sequenced in a study of cytomegalovirus exposure and HLA in healthy donors. 60 Vbeta and 13 Jbeta primers were used in PCR. Assay: immunoSEQ multiplex PCR; the TCRdb copy retains only in-frame clones and omits some. Of 100,000 to 150,000 clones listed, around 82% are singletons. Sequencing was performed on PBMCs. The receptors originated from a boy aged 5-17 years in good health and CMV-seronegative.

The rearrangement joins TRBV7-9 to TRBJ2-2, with D perhaps TRBD2 (5 bases). The V and J ends lost 4 bases and 1 base respectively, with 16 bases between them. The V gene's germline CDR1 is SEHNR and CDR2 FQNEAQ (reference sequence). The CDR3 is made up of 17 amino acids. CDR3 in amino acids: CASSSPWGAMNTGELFF. The CDR3, as DNA: TGTGCCAGCAGCTCTCCTTGGGGAGCCATGAACACCGGGGAGCTGTTTTTT.

In this sample, this clone turned up a few times. The chain uses TRBV30 and TRBJ1-2; D unclear. This CDR3 comprises 11 residues. Between the trimmed V and J ends, which lost 1 base and 4 bases, there was a span of 4 bases. CDR1 is GTSNPN, CDR2 SVGIG, per germline (reference sequence). The CDR3 loop reads CAWSALYGYTF. The CDR3 DNA sequence: TGTGCCTGGAGTGCTCTCTATGGCTACACCTTC.

The chain has TRBV4-3 and TRBJ2-7, with 11 positions matching TRBD2. The CDR3 consists of 15 residues. The germline gives CDR1 LGHNA, CDR2 YSLEER. The J segment lost 3 bases and the V segment lost 1 base, leaving 2 bases of the junction unmatched. The CDR3 protein is CASSQVGTSGYEQYF. In DNA form, the CDR3 reads TGCGCCAGCAGCCAAGTTGGGACTAGCGGCTACGAGCAGTACTTC.

The chain employs TRBV2 and TRBJ1-2; 8 bases map to TRBD1. The germline gives CDR1 SNHLY, CDR2 FYNNEI. The CDR3 contains 13 residues. V was pared by 7 bases and J by 6 bases, with 7 bases of the junction left unmatched. CDR3 residues: CASNGRGQDGYTF. CDR3 sequence (DNA): TGTGCCAGCAACGGGCGGGGACAGGATGGCTACACCTTC.

This clone has a single count. CDR3 region: CASSRTTGGGSPLHF. For the CDR3, the DNA is TGTGCCAGCAGCCGAACTACAGGGGGTGGTTCACCCCTCCACTTT. The chain recombines TRBV4-2 with TRBJ1-6, with 8 bases fitting TRBD1. V lost 4 bases to trimming and J lost 9 bases; unmatched junction nucleotides: 8. This CDR3 region has 15 residues. Germline V gene sequence: CDR1 LGHNA, CDR2 YNFKEQ.

This clone was picked up one time. The chain carries TRBV30 and TRBJ1-5; D is undetermined. The CDR3 runs to 14 residues. Trimming cost V 1 base and J 5 bases, with 12 bases left between them. The germline CDR1 and CDR2 sequences are GTSNPN and SVGIG (reference sequence). CDR3 in DNA: TGTGCCTGGAGTGCAGACTCCGGAGATCAGCCCCAGCATTTT. The encoded protein is CAWSADSGDQPQHF.

The rearrangement joins TRBV6-6 to TRBJ1-5; the match to TRBD1 covers 9 bases. From germline, CDR1 is MNHNY and CDR2 SVGAGI (reference sequence). The CDR3 is 15 amino acids. V was pared by 5 bases and J by 2 bases, with 4 bases of the junction left unmatched. This CDR3 is CASSQDRGGNQPQHF. The CDR3 DNA reads TGTGCCAGCAGTCAGGACAGGGGTGGCAATCAGCCCCAGCATTTT.

This sequence joins TRBV7-9 and TRBJ2-3; 8 bases are a match to TRBD2. V lost 3 bases, J lost 4 bases, and 3 bases stayed unmatched. In germline, CDR1 is SEHNR, CDR2 FQNEAQ (reference sequence). This CDR3 region has 14 residues. The chain's CDR3 is CASSLTSVSDTQYF. The CDR3 DNA is TGTGCCAGCAGCTTGACTAGCGTTTCAGATACGCAGTATTTT.

The CDR3 DNA reads as TGTGCCAGCAGCACAAGCGGGAGAGGATACAATGAGCAGTTCTTC. Its translation: CASSTSGRGYNEQFF. The chain recombines TRBV27 with TRBJ2-1; 8 positions match TRBD2. Germline V gives CDR1 MNHEY, CDR2 SMNVEV (reference sequence). The J segment lost 4 bases and the V segment lost 6 bases, leaving 8 bases of the junction unmatched. The length of the CDR3 is 15 residues.

Turning to this clone: At the DNA level, this CDR3 is encoded by other sequences in the same sample as well. The chain employs TRBV27 and TRBJ2-2; D ambiguous. Trimming removed 3 bases from V and 6 bases from J, with 5 bases in between. Germline assignment: CDR1 MNHEY and CDR2 SMNVEV (reference sequence). This CDR3 contains 12 residues. CDR3 nucleotide sequence: TGTGCCAGCAGTTTTTCGGCCGGGGAGCTGTTTTTT. It codes for CASSFSAGELFF.

This clone was picked up a small number of times. The chain uses TRBV6-5 and TRBJ1-1; a weak D match, TRBD1 (5 bases). The CDR3 has 15 residues. Germline CDR1 is MNHEY and CDR2 is SVGAGI. V shed 7 bases and J shed 1 base, with 16 bases lying between them. CDR3 coding DNA: TGTGCCAGCACCCTCCAGGACATGGGGAACACTGAAGCTTTCTTT. It translates to CASTLQDMGNTEAFF.

V is TRBV9 and J is TRBJ2-7; no firm D call. The CDR3 has 14 amino acids. Germline-derived CDR1 and CDR2 are SGDLS and YYNGEE. Trimming took 4 bases from V and 2 from J, leaving 13 bases between them. The chain's CDR3 is CASSPRLDPYEQYF. The CDR3 DNA reads as TGTGCCAGCAGCCCCCGACTCGATCCCTACGAGCAGTACTTC.

The chain is built from TRBV19 and TRBJ2-3; TRBD1 aligns across 7 bases. The CDR3 is 18 amino acids. Trimming at V came to 4 bases and at J to 4 bases, leaving 17 bases not matched to a gene. Germline CDR1 is LNHDA and CDR2 is SQIVND (reference sequence). The CDR3 reads CASSKTKKGQTLPDTQYF. CDR3 bases: TGTGCCAGTAGTAAAACAAAAAAGGGACAGACCCTCCCAGATACGCAGTATTTT.

This clone was recorded only once. This rearrangement joins TRBV5-1 to TRBJ2-7; TRBD2 matches at 8 bases. Germline values: CDR1 SGHRS, CDR2 YFSETQ. The CDR3 consists of 14 residues. V lost 2 bases, J lost 0 bases, and 1 base stayed unmatched. The CDR3 region is CASSLREGSYEQYF. CDR3 sequence (DNA): TGCGCCAGCAGCTTACGGGAGGGCTCCTACGAGCAGTACTTC. The variable domain in full, with the rest retrieved from reference TRBV5-1 and TRBJ2-7, is KAGVTQTPRYLIKTRGQQVTLSCSPISGHRSVSWYQQTPGQGLQFLFEYFSETQRNKGNFPGRFSGRQFSNSRSEMNVSTLELGDSALYLCASSLREGSYEQYFGPGTRLTVT.

This chain connects TRBV19 to TRBJ1-1, with unresolved D. The CDR3 extends over 13 amino acids. Germline loops: CDR1 LNHDA, CDR2 SQIVND (reference sequence). The V end lost 3 bases, the J end lost 5 bases, and 10 bases lay between the germline ends. CDR3 bases: TGTGCCAGTAGTATTTGGGCTAAGACTGAAGCTTTCTTT. The encoded protein is CASSIWAKTEAFF.

This clone was recorded only once. The V and J genes are TRBV5-1 and TRBJ2-1; TRBD2 matches at 10 bases. CDR3 length: 18 amino acids. Losses at the gene ends were 2 bases for V and 0 bases for J; bases not matched to a gene: 8. The germline gives CDR1 SGHRS, CDR2 YFSETQ. The CDR3 bases are TGCGCCAGCAGCTTAGGACTAGCGGTGACTATCTCCTACAATGAGCAGTTCTTC. This sequence encodes CASSLGLAVTISYNEQFF.

The chain links TRBV5-1 to TRBJ2-3, with 7 bases aligning to TRBD1. J lost 2 bases, V lost 4 bases, and 13 bases had no gene match. From germline, CDR1 is SGHRS and CDR2 YFSETQ. The CDR3 consists of 17 residues. The CDR3 is CASSLATGTFNTDTQYF. DNA of the CDR3: TGCGCCAGCAGCCTGGCGACAGGGACATTTAACACAGATACGCAGTATTTT.

The chain links TRBV13 to TRBJ2-7, with D possibly being TRBD1 (6 bases). This CDR3 comprises 15 residues. Germline values: CDR1 PRHDT, CDR2 FYEKMQ (reference sequence). The ends were cut back, 4 bases at V and 6 bases at J, with 19 bases in the middle. CDR3 nucleotide sequence: TGTGCCAGCAGCTCCCCCAAACAGGGCTCGGGCGAGCAGTACTTC. Its protein product is CASSSPKQGSGEQYF.

The V and J genes are TRBV19 and TRBJ1-2; D not certain. Looked up from germline, CDR1 is LNHDA and CDR2 is SQIVND (reference sequence). Between the trimmed V and J ends, which lost 5 bases and 5 bases, there was a span of 12 bases. This CDR3 comprises 13 residues. The CDR3 spells CASSEPDLYGYTF. The DNA for the CDR3 is TGTGCCAGTAGTGAGCCCGACTTGTATGGCTACACCTTC.

V gene TRBV7-2 combines with J gene TRBJ2-5, with D perhaps matching TRBD1 (5 bases). Germline V gene sequence: CDR1 SGHTA, CDR2 FQGNSA. The CDR3 covers 16 residues. The V and J ends lost 1 base and 4 bases respectively, with 16 bases between them. The CDR3 spells CASSLVRGYVGETQYF. Written as DNA, the CDR3 is TGTGCCAGCAGCTTAGTAAGGGGTTATGTAGGAGAGACCCAGTACTTC.

V and J are TRBV9 and TRBJ1-5, with 11 bases identical to TRBD1. Germline CDR1 reads SGDLS; CDR2 reads YYNGEE. V trimming: 2 bases; J trimming: 6 bases; junction bases outside the gene matches: 1. CDR3 length: 14 residues. CDR3 loop: CASSVGTGGQPQHF. CDR3 sequence (DNA): TGTGCCAGCAGCGTTGGGACAGGGGGTCAGCCCCAGCATTTT.

The CDR3 DNA is TGTGCCAGTAGTCCGACCGGGGAGCTGTTTTTT. Protein: CASSPTGELFF. This chain uses TRBV19 with TRBJ2-2; D is undetermined. Germline lookup yields CDR1 LNHDA and CDR2 SQIVND (reference sequence). V dropped 5 bases and J dropped 5 bases, with 3 bases sitting between them. The CDR3 covers 11 residues.

The chain uses TRBV7-9 and TRBJ2-5, with 9 nucleotides matching TRBD1. Losses at the gene ends were 5 bases for V and 11 bases for J; bases not matched to a gene: 6. There are 12 residues in the CDR3. Looked up from germline, CDR1 is SEHNR and CDR2 is FQNEAQ (reference sequence). CDR3 nucleotide sequence: TGTGCCAGCAGCCGAAACAGGGGGCGTCAGTACTTC. Protein sequence: CASSRNRGRQYF.

The chain carries TRBV2 and TRBJ2-7; possibly TRBD2 for D (7 bases). The CDR3 consists of 14 residues. The V gene's germline CDR1 is SNHLY and CDR2 FYNNEI. Trimming removed 6 bases at V and 2 bases at J, with 14 bases between. In DNA, the CDR3 is TGTGCCAGCAGGAGCGGGACACCACCCTACGAGCAGTACTTC. As protein: CASRSGTPPYEQYF.

This clone was seen only a few times. The CDR3 loop reads CASSLSQGKGYNEQFF. In DNA form, the CDR3 reads TGCGCCAGCAGCTTGAGTCAGGGGAAGGGCTACAATGAGCAGTTCTTC. The chain is built from TRBV5-1 and TRBJ2-1, with D perhaps TRBD1 (6 bases). V was pared by 1 base and J by 3 bases, with 14 bases between. The germline CDR1 and CDR2 sequences are SGHRS and YFSETQ. This CDR3 region has 16 residues. The complete variable domain, with remaining parts taken from reference TRBV5-1 and TRBJ2-1, reads KAGVTQTPRYLIKTRGQQVTLSCSPISGHRSVSWYQQTPGQGLQFLFEYFSETQRNKGNFPGRFSGRQFSNSRSEMNVSTLELGDSALYLCASSLSQGKGYNEQFFGPGTRLTVL.

V is TRBV18 and J is TRBJ1-5; no clear D. The CDR3 has 13 amino acids. The germline V gene has CDR1 KGHSH and CDR2 LQKENI. V was clipped by 2 bases and J by 6 bases, with 8 bases between them. DNA for the CDR3: TGTGCCAGCTCACCAGGGGAGGGTCAGCCCCAGCATTTT. This translates into CASSPGEGQPQHF.

This rearrangement joins TRBV18 to TRBJ2-7; TRBD1 aligns across 7 bases. The V segment lost 3 bases and the J segment 5 bases; nucleotides outside the gene matches: 7. The CDR3 is 14 residues long. Per germline, CDR1 KGHSH and CDR2 LQKENI. CDR3 protein: CASSPGQPRNEQYF. The CDR3 region has the DNA TGTGCCAGCTCACCGGGACAGCCGAGAAACGAGCAGTACTTC.